This passage covers 15 T cell receptor beta chains from one sample sequenced in a study of shared clonotypes between healthy human individuals. Profiled with immunoSEQ multiplex PCR; TCRdb holds only in-frame clones, not every one. The sample carries about 550,000 clones, 95% recorded once. Terminally differentiated effector memory CD45RA+ cells were excluded by CCR7 positive selection of CD45RO-negative cells. Sequenced: naive CD8+ T cells sorted from blood. All receptors derive from a woman aged 25 to 45 in good health.

The rearrangement joins TRBV28 to TRBJ2-5; D call uncertain. The last part of the DNA fits TRBJ2-7 better; the J call may be wrong. The CDR3 length is 10 residues. The germline gives CDR1 MDHEN, CDR2 SYDVKM. The CDR3 nucleotides are TGTGCCAGCAGTGACTACGAGCAGTACTTC. This codes for CASSDYEQYF.

The rearrangement joins TRBV7-9 to TRBJ2-7, with D possibly TRBD1 on 6 matching bases. The CDR3 has 14 residues. Germline V gives CDR1 SEHNR, CDR2 FQNEAQ (reference sequence). Trimming cost V 7 bases and J 5 bases, with 18 bases left between them. CDR3 sequence (DNA): TGTGCCAGCACCGAACAGGGTCTATTGGACGAGCAGTACTTC. Translated, it gives CASTEQGLLDEQYF.

The chain combines TRBV7-8 with TRBJ2-5; 12 bases align to TRBD2. CDR1 and CDR2 (germline): SGHVS, FQNEAQ. This CDR3 is 14 amino acids long. The ends lost 5 bases at V and 4 bases at J; junction bases unmatched: 2. Here the CDR3 DNA reads TGTGCCAGCAGCGCGACTAGCGGGAGAGAGACCCAGTACTTC. Translation: CASSATSGRETQYF.

The V call is TRBV2, the J call TRBJ2-1, with 8 bases aligning to TRBD2. The CDR3 consists of 13 residues. Germline lookup yields CDR1 SNHLY and CDR2 FYNNEI. Germline trimming cut 8 bases from V and 9 bases from J; bases unmatched to any gene: 9. The CDR3 region is CASRVQREFEQFF. The CDR3 region has the DNA TGTGCCAGCCGAGTCCAGCGGGAGTTTGAGCAGTTCTTC. Variable domain in full (rest from reference TRBV2 and TRBJ2-1): EPEVTQTPSHQVTQMGQEVILRCVPISNHLYFYWYRQILGQKVEFLVSFYNNEISEKSEIFDDQFSVERPDGSNFTLKIRSTKLEDSAMYFCASRVQREFEQFFGPGTRLTVL.

In nucleotides, the CDR3 is TGCGCCAGCAGCTCGCGGACAGGGGGCCATGGGGCCAACGTCCTGACTTTC. The encoded protein is CASSSRTGGHGANVLTF. The chain has TRBV5-1 and TRBJ2-6, with 11 bases aligning to TRBD1. The CDR3 loop spans 17 amino acids. Losses at the gene ends were 3 bases for V and 3 bases for J; bases not matched to a gene: 5. The germline CDR1 and CDR2 sequences are SGHRS and YFSETQ.

The chain employs TRBV5-1 and TRBJ2-7; TRBD1 is a possible D gene (5 bases). This CDR3 contains 15 residues. V was trimmed by 0 bases and J by 5 bases, leaving 15 bases between them. Looked up from germline, CDR1 is SGHRS and CDR2 is YFSETQ. The CDR3 coding sequence is TGCGCCAGCAGCTTGGGGCCGGCAGGGTCAAACGAGCAGTACTTC. It specifies CASSLGPAGSNEQYF.

This chain joins TRBV9 and TRBJ2-1, with 16 bases aligning to TRBD2. CDR1 is SGDLS, CDR2 YYNGEE, per germline. The V segment lost 3 bases and the J segment 6 bases; nucleotides outside the gene matches: 9. The length of the CDR3 is 18 residues. The CDR3 is CASSAGTSGRALVNEQFF. Written as DNA, the CDR3 is TGTGCCAGCAGCGCAGGGACTAGCGGGAGGGCCCTTGTCAATGAGCAGTTCTTC.

This chain connects TRBV7-9 to TRBJ1-2; D not certain. The germline V gene has CDR1 SEHNR and CDR2 FQNEAQ (reference sequence). The CDR3 is made up of 12 amino acids. V lost 5 bases and J 8 bases, leaving 12 bases between the germline ends. The CDR3 is CASSDRRVGYTF. DNA for the CDR3: TGTGCCAGCAGCGACCGAAGAGTAGGCTACACCTTC.

V and J are TRBV28 and TRBJ2-7, with 9 bases lining up with TRBD1. The CDR3 is 15 residues long. CDR1 is MDHEN and CDR2 is SYDVKM in the germline V gene. V shed 5 bases, J shed 3 bases, and the junction held 8 bases outside the gene matches. As DNA, the CDR3 is TGTGCCAGCAGTGCGACAGGGGGAGCTGGCTACGAGCAGTACTTC. Translating gives CASSATGGAGYEQYF. The full variable domain, its missing parts supplied by reference TRBV28 and TRBJ2-7, is DVKVTQSSRYLVKRTGEKVFLECVQDMDHENMFWYRQDPGLGLRLIYFSYDVKMKEKGDIPEGYSVSREKKERFSLILESASTNQTSMYLCASSATGGAGYEQYFGPGTRLTVT.

This clone appeared a few times. The chain combines TRBV21-1 with TRBJ2-5; the D call in the table, TRBD2, was not verified against the DNA. TRBV21-1 is a pseudogene. The CDR3 contains 16 residues. Here the CDR3 DNA reads TGTGCCAGCAGAGGACTAGCGGGACCGTTCCAAGAGACCCAGTACTTC. Translated: CASRGLAGPFQETQYF.

V usage is TRBV28 and J usage is TRBJ2-7; 8 positions match TRBD1. The CDR3 covers 16 residues. V gave up 6 bases and J gave up 5 bases; unmatched junction bases: 15. The germline V gene has CDR1 MDHEN and CDR2 SYDVKM. The CDR3 bases are TGTGCCAGCAGATACCTAAAACCGACAGGGGCCGACGAGCAGTACTTC. Protein product: CASRYLKPTGADEQYF.

The chain recombines TRBV27 with TRBJ1-6, with D hard to call. V lost 0 bases to trimming and J lost 4 bases, with 7 bases between them. CDR3 length: 15 residues. Germline V gene data show CDR1 as MNHEY and CDR2 as SMNVEV (reference sequence). CDR3 region: CASSLSVIYNSPLHF. The DNA of the CDR3 is TGTGCCAGCAGTTTATCTGTGATTTATAATTCACCCCTCCACTTT.

The chain links TRBV6-5 to TRBJ2-7, with 7 bases lining up with TRBD1. Germline-derived CDR1 and CDR2 are MNHEY and SVGAGI. The CDR3 sequence is 12 residues long. Germline trimming cut 6 bases from V and 2 bases from J; bases unmatched to any gene: 1. The CDR3 bases are TGTGCCAGCAGGGGACAGACCTACGAGCAGTACTTC. This encodes CASRGQTYEQYF.

V is TRBV2 and J is TRBJ2-1; TRBD2 agrees at 8 bases. Trimming at V came to 5 bases and at J to 6 bases, leaving 9 bases not matched to a gene. In germline, CDR1 is SNHLY, CDR2 FYNNEI. The length of the CDR3 is 15 residues. The DNA of the CDR3 is TGTGCCAGCAGTCAAAGCGGGAGAGGGGGCAATGAGCAGTTCTTC. It translates to CASSQSGRGGNEQFF.

This chain uses TRBV27 with TRBJ2-1, with TRBD2 matching 11 bases. V was pared by 5 bases and J by 6 bases, with 6 bases of the junction left unmatched. CDR3 length: 15 amino acids. Germline-derived CDR1 and CDR2 are MNHEY and SMNVEV (reference sequence). This chain's CDR3 is CASSTGTSGGNEQFF. The CDR3 bases are TGTGCCAGCAGTACCGGGACTAGCGGAGGCAATGAGCAGTTCTTC.